This is a list of T cell receptor beta chains from one sample in a study of blood T cell repertoires in COVID-19. Libraries were prepared by immunoSEQ multiplex PCR; TCRdb keeps only in-frame clonotypes and omits some of them. The sample lists roughly 180,000 clones; about nine tenths were seen once. Material for sequencing was PBMCs or T cells enriched from blood (not recorded which). The source is a woman in her 30s who had recovered from COVID-19. CDR3s include the opening cysteine and the closing phenylalanine or tryptophan. The D gene is left open where the match is weak. For some rows the clone size is stated as once, few or many, or as a class when expanded; others skip it.

len: 12; j_gene: TRBJ2-7; d_gene: NA; abundance: NA; v_gene: TRBV18; CDR3nt: TGTGCCAGCTCTCCAGGCGGGGACGAGCAGTACTTC; CDR3aa: CASSPGGDEQYF
len: 15; j_gene: TRBJ1-2; d_gene: TRBD1; abundance: NA; v_gene: TRBV9; CDR3nt: TGTGCCAGCAGCGTAGGGACAGGGGTGGACTATGGCTACACCTTC; CDR3aa: CASSVGTGVDYGYTF
len: 14; j_gene: TRBJ1-3; d_gene: NA; abundance: NA; v_gene: TRBV21-1; CDR3nt: NA; CDR3aa: CASSLFGVGNTIYF
len: 15; j_gene: TRBJ1-1; d_gene: TRBD1; abundance: NA; v_gene: TRBV27; CDR3nt: TGTGCCAGCAGTTTATGGGACAGGGGGCGACCTGAAGCTTTCTTT; CDR3aa: CASSLWDRGRPEAFF
len: 13; j_gene: TRBJ1-6; d_gene: NA; abundance: NA; v_gene: TRBV6-2/TRBV6-3; CDR3nt: TGTGCCAGCAGTTACGAGCCGAATTCACCCCTCCACTTT; CDR3aa: CASSYEPNSPLHF
len: 16; j_gene: TRBJ2-1; d_gene: TRBD2; abundance: NA; v_gene: TRBV27; CDR3nt: TGTGCCAGCAGTCGCACTAGCGGGAGCTCCTACAATGAGCAGTTCTTC; CDR3aa: CASSRTSGSSYNEQFF
len: 14; j_gene: TRBJ1-2; d_gene: NA; abundance: NA; v_gene: TRBV7-8; CDR3nt: TGTGCCAGCAGCTTATTACCCTCCCCGGGTGGCTACACCTTC; CDR3aa: CASSLLPSPGGYTF
len: 14; j_gene: TRBJ2-7; d_gene: TRBD2; abundance: NA; v_gene: TRBV5-1; CDR3nt: TGCGCCAGCAGCTTGCGGGGGGGATCCTACGAGCAGTACTTC; CDR3aa: CASSLRGGSYEQYF
len: 15; j_gene: TRBJ1-2; d_gene: TRBD1; abundance: NA; v_gene: TRBV6-5; CDR3nt: TGTGCCAGCAGCTCCATAAGGACAGGAACAGATGGCTACACCTTC; CDR3aa: CASSSIRTGTDGYTF
len: 15; j_gene: TRBJ2-3; d_gene: NA; abundance: NA; v_gene: TRBV5-1; CDR3nt: TGCGCCAGCAGTCTACAGGGTACTAGCACAGATACGCAGTATTTT; CDR3aa: CASSLQGTSTDTQYF
len: 13; j_gene: TRBJ2-7; d_gene: NA; abundance: NA; v_gene: TRBV5-4; CDR3nt: TGTGCCAGCAGCTTCGGCAGGGGCTACGAGCAGTACTTC; CDR3aa: CASSFGRGYEQYF
len: 15; j_gene: TRBJ1-1; d_gene: NA; abundance: NA; v_gene: TRBV4-2; CDR3nt: TGTGCCAGCAGCCAAGAATCCAGGGGAAACACTGAAGCTTTCTTT; CDR3aa: CASSQESRGNTEAFF
len: 15; j_gene: TRBJ1-5; d_gene: NA; abundance: NA; v_gene: TRBV5-8; CDR3nt: TGTGCCAGCAGCTTGGGGCCAGGCTCCAATCAGCCCCAGCATTTT; CDR3aa: CASSLGPGSNQPQHF
len: 16; j_gene: TRBJ1-1; d_gene: NA; abundance: once; v_gene: TRBV5-1; CDR3nt: TGCGCCAGCAGCTTTGGTTCCGGACAGATGAACACTGAAGCTTTCTTT; CDR3aa: CASSFGSGQMNTEAFF